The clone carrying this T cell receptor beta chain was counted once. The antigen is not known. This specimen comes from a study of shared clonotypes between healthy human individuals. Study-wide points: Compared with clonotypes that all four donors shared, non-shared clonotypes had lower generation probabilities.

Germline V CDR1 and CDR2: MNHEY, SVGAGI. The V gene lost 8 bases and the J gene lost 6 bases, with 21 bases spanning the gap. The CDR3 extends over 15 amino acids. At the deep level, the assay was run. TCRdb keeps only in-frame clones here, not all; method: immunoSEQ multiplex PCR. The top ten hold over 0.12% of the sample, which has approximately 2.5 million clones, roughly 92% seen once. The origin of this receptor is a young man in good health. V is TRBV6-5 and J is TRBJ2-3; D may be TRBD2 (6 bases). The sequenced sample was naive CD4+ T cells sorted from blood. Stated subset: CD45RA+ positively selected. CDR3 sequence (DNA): TGTGCCAGCGGGGCCCGGCGGGGCAGTGGGGATACGCAGTATTTT. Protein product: CASGARRGSGDTQYF.